The T cell receptor (beta chain) under discussion was sequenced for a study of type 1 and type 2 diabetes patients. Points from the study as a whole: Type 1 diabetes repertoires were significantly less diverse than type 2 diabetes ones. Some HECs seen only in T1D might also appear in more T2D or control samples.

Looked up from germline, CDR1 is SGHDT and CDR2 is YYEEEE. Trimming left V 2 bases short and J 0 bases short, with 8 bases between. The length of the CDR3 is 15 residues. Amplification started from genomic DNA. Multiplex PCR with 30 forward and 13 reverse primers amplified the TCR beta CDR3. TCRdb fed the multiplex PCR reads into MiXCR, producing one record per CDR3 protein. The sample has around 300,000 distinct CDR3 sequences; around 50% are singletons. On this clonotype: Its antigen remains unknown.

The sequence came from a man between 18 and 35 years old with type 2 diabetes. The chain couples TRBV5-6 to TRBJ2-2, with unresolved D. The sequenced sample was peripheral blood mononuclear cells (PBMCs). The CDR3 sequence: CASSFDGPNTGELFF. CDR3 nucleotides: TGTGCCAGCAGCTTTGACGGACCGAACACCGGGGAGCTGTTTTTT.